This TCR beta chain was recorded in a study of blood T cell repertoires in COVID-19. For the study at large: Samples of COVID-19 (acute and convalescent) were obtained from the United States, Italy and Spain. The cDNA or gDNA used as material had been derived from T cells, B-cell-depleted T cells, or PBMCs.

Methods used by the authors: Reference gene primers were amplified, and this amplification served to estimate nucleated cell counts. The assay was immunoSEQ multiplex PCR, and TCRdb's table has in-frame clones only and misses some. Clone size and the V and J calls come from that table; the DNA yielded D and trimming. Of around 88,000 clones in the sample, roughly 75% were seen once. V dropped 6 bases and J dropped 0 bases, with 12 bases sitting between them. Germline values: CDR1 MDHEN, CDR2 SYDVKM. The CDR3 has 15 amino acids. The clonotype was recovered from a man aged 45-65 years who had recovered from COVID-19. This chain uses TRBV28 with TRBJ1-5, with D uncertain. Sequenced material: peripheral blood. CDR3: CASRIGGYSNQPQHF. CDR3 in DNA: TGTGCCAGCAGAATCGGCGGTTATAGCAATCAGCCCCAGCATTTT.